This is a list of T cell receptor beta chains from one sample in a study of blood T cell repertoires in COVID-19. Sequencing was performed with immunoSEQ multiplex PCR; in TCRdb, only in-frame clones are kept and a portion is missing. This sample has 170,000 or so clones, with about 86% found just once. The sequencing sample was made of peripheral blood. The source is a man aged 50 or older with active or convalescent COVID-19. Both conserved end residues are part of each CDR3. A D gene is named only where the DNA matches it firmly. Expanded clones are given a class, and other clones once, few, many or no size at all.

abundance: once; d_gene: -; j_gene: TRBJ1-5; v_gene: TRBV29-1; CDR3aa: CSVGTDNQPQHF; CDR3nt: TGCAGCGTTGGGACAGACAATCAGCCCCAGCATTTT
abundance: -; d_gene: TRBD2; j_gene: TRBJ2-1; v_gene: TRBV11-3; CDR3aa: CASSYRPAGYNEQFF; CDR3nt: TGTGCCAGCAGCTACCGACCAGCGGGATACAATGAGCAGTTCTTC
abundance: -; d_gene: -; j_gene: TRBJ2-7; v_gene: TRBV27; CDR3aa: CASSTRGPSHREQYF; CDR3nt: TGTGCCAGCAGTACCCGTGGGCCGTCCCATAGGGAGCAGTACTTC
abundance: -; d_gene: TRBD1; j_gene: TRBJ1-2; v_gene: TRBV10-2; CDR3aa: CASREDRGQGARGYTF; CDR3nt: TGCGCCAGCAGGGAAGATAGGGGACAGGGGGCGAGAGGCTACACCTTC
abundance: once; d_gene: -; j_gene: TRBJ2-5; v_gene: TRBV21-1; CDR3aa: CASSKTSGEGRETQYF; CDR3nt: TGTGCCAGCAGCAAAACTAGCGGCGAGGGGCGAGAGACCCAGTACTTC
abundance: -; d_gene: TRBD1; j_gene: TRBJ2-7; v_gene: TRBV24-1; CDR3aa: CATSDSGGRLYEQYF; CDR3nt: TGTGCCACCAGTGATTCAGGGGGCCGACTCTACGAGCAGTACTTC
abundance: once; d_gene: -; j_gene: TRBJ2-7; v_gene: TRBV12-3/TRBV12-4; CDR3aa: CASSLTRSLEQYF; CDR3nt: TGTGCCAGCAGTTTAACAAGAAGTCTCGAGCAGTACTTC
abundance: -; d_gene: TRBD2; j_gene: TRBJ2-1; v_gene: TRBV11-3; CDR3aa: CASSLFASGSLNEQFF; CDR3nt: TGTGCCAGCAGCTTATTTGCTAGCGGGAGCTTGAATGAGCAGTTCTTC
abundance: -; d_gene: -; j_gene: TRBJ2-1; v_gene: TRBV18; CDR3aa: CASSLEQTGKAEQFF; CDR3nt: TGTGCCAGCTCACTAGAGCAGACAGGAAAGGCTGAGCAGTTCTTC
abundance: -; d_gene: TRBD1; j_gene: TRBJ1-2; v_gene: TRBV12-3/TRBV12-4; CDR3aa: CASSAYRGNGYTF; CDR3nt: TGTGCCAGCAGCGCCTACAGGGGTAATGGCTACACCTTC
abundance: -; d_gene: TRBD1; j_gene: TRBJ1-1; v_gene: TRBV24-1; CDR3aa: CATSDLGTGGKAFF; CDR3nt: TGTGCCACCAGTGATTTGGGAACAGGGGGCAAAGCTTTCTTT
abundance: -; d_gene: TRBD1; j_gene: TRBJ2-7; v_gene: TRBV7-8; CDR3aa: CASSLLGTDYEQYF; CDR3nt: TGTGCCAGCAGCTTACTCGGGACAGACTACGAGCAGTACTTC
abundance: once; d_gene: -; j_gene: TRBJ2-4; v_gene: TRBV7-2; CDR3aa: CASSSSRDITKNIQYF; CDR3nt: TGTGCCAGCAGCTCCAGCCGGGACATTACCAAAAACATTCAGTACTTC
abundance: -; d_gene: TRBD1; j_gene: TRBJ2-7; v_gene: TRBV7-2; CDR3aa: CASSLVARGQAYEQYF; CDR3nt: TGTGCCAGCAGCTTAGTCGCCCGGGGACAGGCTTACGAGCAGTACTTC
abundance: -; d_gene: -; j_gene: TRBJ1-5; v_gene: TRBV12-5; CDR3aa: CASGLALGEVYSNQPQHF; CDR3nt: TGTGCTAGTGGTTTGGCACTAGGGGAGGTATATAGCAATCAGCCCCAGCATTTT
abundance: once; d_gene: TRBD2; j_gene: TRBJ2-1; v_gene: TRBV27; CDR3aa: CASSSLGLAEMGNEQFF; CDR3nt: TGTGCCAGCAGTTCCCTGGGACTAGCGGAGATGGGGAATGAGCAGTTCTTC
abundance: -; d_gene: -; j_gene: TRBJ1-4; v_gene: TRBV9; CDR3aa: CASSVNMQTNEKLFF; CDR3nt: TGTGCCAGCAGCGTTAACATGCAAACTAATGAAAAACTGTTTTTT
abundance: -; d_gene: TRBD2; j_gene: TRBJ2-3; v_gene: TRBV9; CDR3aa: CASSVTSGGFDTQYF; CDR3nt: TGTGCCAGCAGCGTAACTAGCGGGGGGTTTGATACGCAGTATTTT
abundance: -; d_gene: TRBD2; j_gene: TRBJ2-3; v_gene: TRBV6-1; CDR3aa: CASSAWGAGGFYTQYF; CDR3nt: TGTGCCAGCAGTGCCTGGGGAGCGGGAGGTTTCTATACGCAGTATTTT
abundance: few; d_gene: -; j_gene: TRBJ2-7; v_gene: TRBV5-4; CDR3aa: CASSFNRNSYEQYF; CDR3nt: TGTGCCAGCAGCTTCAACAGGAACTCCTACGAGCAGTACTTC
abundance: few; d_gene: -; j_gene: TRBJ1-2; v_gene: TRBV6-5; CDR3aa: CASSPGSYGYTF; CDR3nt: TGTGCCAGCAGCCCCGGGAGCTATGGCTACACCTTC
abundance: -; d_gene: -; j_gene: TRBJ1-3; v_gene: TRBV29-1; CDR3aa: CSVAQSNSGNTIYF; CDR3nt: TGCAGCGTAGCACAGTCAAACTCTGGAAACACCATATATTTT
abundance: -; d_gene: -; j_gene: TRBJ1-5; v_gene: TRBV6-6; CDR3aa: CASSTRTQDQPQHF; CDR3nt: TGTGCCAGCAGTACCCGGACACAAGATCAGCCCCAGCATTTT
abundance: -; d_gene: -; j_gene: TRBJ1-4; v_gene: TRBV19; CDR3aa: CASIRGSPVANEKLFF; CDR3nt: TGTGCCAGTATCCGGGGGTCCCCTGTGGCTAATGAAAAACTGTTTTTT
abundance: -; d_gene: -; j_gene: TRBJ1-2; v_gene: TRBV27; CDR3aa: CASSLSGPRYGYTF; CDR3nt: TGTGCCAGCAGTTTATCGGGCCCGAGATATGGCTACACCTTC
abundance: -; d_gene: TRBD1; j_gene: TRBJ1-2; v_gene: TRBV6-5; CDR3aa: CASRKIGTGGSGYTF; CDR3nt: TGTGCCAGCCGCAAAATTGGGACAGGGGGTAGTGGCTACACCTTC
abundance: -; d_gene: TRBD1; j_gene: TRBJ2-1; v_gene: TRBV6-6; CDR3aa: CASSYGGQGTTEQFF; CDR3nt: TGTGCCAGCAGTTACGGCGGACAGGGCACGACCGAGCAGTTCTTC
abundance: -; d_gene: -; j_gene: TRBJ1-2; v_gene: TRBV2; CDR3aa: CASSVQGSYGYTF; CDR3nt: TGTGCCAGCAGTGTCCAGGGGAGCTATGGCTACACCTTC
abundance: -; d_gene: TRBD1; j_gene: TRBJ1-2; v_gene: TRBV7-2; CDR3aa: CASSPSSDRGGYGYTF; CDR3nt: TGTGCCAGCAGCCCCTCCTCTGACAGGGGAGGGTATGGCTACACCTTC
abundance: -; d_gene: -; j_gene: TRBJ2-7; v_gene: TRBV5-1; CDR3aa: CASSLVPGIGEQYF; CDR3nt: TGCGCCAGCAGCTTGGTTCCAGGGATAGGCGAGCAGTACTTC
abundance: -; d_gene: -; j_gene: TRBJ2-5; v_gene: TRBV5-4; CDR3aa: CASTVDRETQYF; CDR3nt: TGTGCCAGCACCGTGGACAGAGAGACCCAGTACTTC
abundance: few; d_gene: -; j_gene: TRBJ1-4; v_gene: TRBV2; CDR3aa: CASSGGDEKLFF; CDR3nt: TGTGCCAGCAGTGGGGGGGATGAAAAACTGTTTTTT
abundance: -; d_gene: -; j_gene: TRBJ1-1; v_gene: TRBV28; CDR3aa: CASTDLSGRGTEAFF; CDR3nt: TGTGCCAGCACTGACCTGAGTGGGCGAGGGACTGAAGCTTTCTTT
abundance: -; d_gene: -; j_gene: TRBJ1-1; v_gene: TRBV7-8; CDR3aa: CASSPGRFDTEAFF; CDR3nt: TGTGCCAGCAGCCCAGGCAGGTTTGACACTGAAGCTTTCTTT
abundance: -; d_gene: -; j_gene: TRBJ1-1; v_gene: TRBV6-4; CDR3aa: CASSSLSRNTEAFF; CDR3nt: TGTGCCAGCAGTAGCCTGTCGAGGAACACTGAAGCTTTCTTT
abundance: few; d_gene: TRBD2; j_gene: TRBJ2-2; v_gene: TRBV3-1/TRBV3-2; CDR3aa: CASSHLSGSVTGELFF; CDR3nt: TGTGCCAGCAGCCACCTAAGCGGGAGCGTCACCGGGGAGCTGTTTTTT
abundance: -; d_gene: -; j_gene: TRBJ2-7; v_gene: TRBV2; CDR3aa: CASNPGYSYEQYF; CDR3nt: TGTGCCAGCAATCCGGGATACTCCTACGAGCAGTACTTC
abundance: -; d_gene: -; j_gene: TRBJ1-2; v_gene: TRBV4-3; CDR3aa: CASSQDPQGPMIGYTF; CDR3nt: TGCGCCAGCAGCCAAGATCCCCAGGGTCCGATGATTGGCTACACCTTC
abundance: -; d_gene: TRBD1; j_gene: TRBJ2-7; v_gene: TRBV4-2; CDR3aa: CASSQDQGAVWGEQYF; CDR3nt: TGTGCCAGCAGCCAAGATCAGGGGGCGGTATGGGGGGAGCAGTACTTC
abundance: once; d_gene: -; j_gene: TRBJ1-5; v_gene: TRBV19; CDR3aa: CSAGSNQPQHF; CDR3nt: TGTTCCGCCGGTAGCAATCAGCCCCAGCATTTT
abundance: few; d_gene: TRBD2; j_gene: TRBJ2-7; v_gene: TRBV6-5; CDR3aa: CASGETSGSHEQYF; CDR3nt: TGTGCCAGCGGGGAGACTAGCGGGAGTCACGAGCAGTACTTC
abundance: -; d_gene: -; j_gene: TRBJ1-6; v_gene: TRBV5-4; CDR3aa: CASSLAGRGNSPLHF; CDR3nt: TGTGCCAGCAGCTTGGCGGGAAGGGGGAACTCACCCCTCCACTTT
abundance: few; d_gene: TRBD2; j_gene: TRBJ2-1; v_gene: TRBV29-1; CDR3aa: CSAAKIVSGGFNEQFF; CDR3nt: TGCAGCGCCGCTAAAATTGTTAGCGGGGGTTTCAATGAGCAGTTCTTC
abundance: -; d_gene: -; j_gene: TRBJ1-4; v_gene: TRBV14; CDR3aa: CASSHPGFEKLFF; CDR3nt: TGTGCCAGCAGCCATCCAGGGTTTGAAAAACTGTTTTTT
abundance: few; d_gene: TRBD1; j_gene: TRBJ1-5; v_gene: TRBV7-6; CDR3aa: CASSNRQGGQPQHF; CDR3nt: TGTGCCAGCAGCAATAGACAGGGAGGCCAGCCCCAGCATTTT
abundance: -; d_gene: TRBD1; j_gene: TRBJ2-7; v_gene: TRBV7-3; CDR3aa: CASSPGQGSEQYF; CDR3nt: TGTGCCAGCAGCCCCGGACAGGGTTCCGAGCAGTACTTC
abundance: few; d_gene: -; j_gene: TRBJ1-1; v_gene: TRBV6-2/TRBV6-3; CDR3aa: CASSYERLIMNTEAFF; CDR3nt: TGTGCCAGCAGTTACGAGAGGCTTATAATGAACACTGAAGCTTTCTTT